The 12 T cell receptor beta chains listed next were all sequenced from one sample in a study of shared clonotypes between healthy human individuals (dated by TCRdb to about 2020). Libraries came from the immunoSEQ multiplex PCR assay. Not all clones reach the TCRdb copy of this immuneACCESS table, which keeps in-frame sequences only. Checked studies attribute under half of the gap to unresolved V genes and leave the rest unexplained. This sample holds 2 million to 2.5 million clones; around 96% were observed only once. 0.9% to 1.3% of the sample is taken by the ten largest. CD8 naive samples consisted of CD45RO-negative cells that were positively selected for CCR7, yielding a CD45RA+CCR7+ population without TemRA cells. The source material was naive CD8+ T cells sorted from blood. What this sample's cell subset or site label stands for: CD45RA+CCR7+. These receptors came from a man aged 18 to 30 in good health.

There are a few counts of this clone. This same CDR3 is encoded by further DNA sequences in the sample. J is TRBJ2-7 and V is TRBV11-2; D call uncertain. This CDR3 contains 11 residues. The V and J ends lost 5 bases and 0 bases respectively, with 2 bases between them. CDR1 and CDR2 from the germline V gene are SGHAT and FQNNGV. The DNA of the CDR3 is TGTGCCAGCAGCGACTCCTACGAGCAGTACTTC. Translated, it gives CASSDSYEQYF.

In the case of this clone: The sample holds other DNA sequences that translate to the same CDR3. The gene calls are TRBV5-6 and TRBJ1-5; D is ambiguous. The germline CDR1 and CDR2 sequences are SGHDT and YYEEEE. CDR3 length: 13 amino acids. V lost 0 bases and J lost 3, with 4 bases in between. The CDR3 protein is CASSLGFNQPQHF. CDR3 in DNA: TGTGCCAGCAGCTTGGGCTTCAATCAGCCCCAGCATTTT.

The CDR3 sequence is CASSSRLAGDEQFF. In nucleotides, the CDR3 is TGTGCCAGCAGTTCCCGACTAGCGGGAGATGAGCAGTTCTTC. The chain has TRBV27 and TRBJ2-1; 12 nucleotides align to TRBD2. The CDR3 has 14 residues. The ends lost 4 bases at V and 8 bases at J; junction bases unmatched: 3. Germline loops: CDR1 MNHEY, CDR2 SMNVEV (reference sequence).

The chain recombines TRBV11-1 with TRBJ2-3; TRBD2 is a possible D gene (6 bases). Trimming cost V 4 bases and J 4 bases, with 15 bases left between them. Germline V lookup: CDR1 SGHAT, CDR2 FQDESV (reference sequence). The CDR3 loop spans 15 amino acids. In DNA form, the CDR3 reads TGTGCCAGCAGCTCCTGGGGGGTCGGGGCAGATACGCAGTATTTT. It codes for CASSSWGVGADTQYF. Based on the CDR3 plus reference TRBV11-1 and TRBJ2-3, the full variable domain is EAEVAQSPRYKITEKSQAVAFWCDPISGHATLYWYRQILGQGPELLVQFQDESVVDDSQLPKDRFSAERLKGVDSTLKIQPAELGDSAMYLCASSSWGVGADTQYFGPGTRLTVL.

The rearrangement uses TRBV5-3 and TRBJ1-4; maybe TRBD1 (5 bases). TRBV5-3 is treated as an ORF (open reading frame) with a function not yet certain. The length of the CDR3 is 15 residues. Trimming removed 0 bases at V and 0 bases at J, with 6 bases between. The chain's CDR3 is CARSLGQSTNEKLFF. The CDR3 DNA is TGTGCCAGAAGCTTGGGACAGTCAACTAATGAAAAACTGTTTTTT.

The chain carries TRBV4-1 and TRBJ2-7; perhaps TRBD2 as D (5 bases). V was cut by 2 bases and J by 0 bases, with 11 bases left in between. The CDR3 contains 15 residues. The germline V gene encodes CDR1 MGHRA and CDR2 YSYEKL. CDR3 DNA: TGCGCCAGCAGCCAATTACTAGTAGGCTCCTACGAGCAGTACTTC. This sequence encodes CASSQLLVGSYEQYF.

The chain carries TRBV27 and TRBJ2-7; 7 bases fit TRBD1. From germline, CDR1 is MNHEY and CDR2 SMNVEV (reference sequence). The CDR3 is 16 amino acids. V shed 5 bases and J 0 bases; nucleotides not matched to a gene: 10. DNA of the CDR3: TGTGCCAGCAGTAAACTAGGGGGCCCAGGCTCCTACGAGCAGTACTTC. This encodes CASSKLGGPGSYEQYF.

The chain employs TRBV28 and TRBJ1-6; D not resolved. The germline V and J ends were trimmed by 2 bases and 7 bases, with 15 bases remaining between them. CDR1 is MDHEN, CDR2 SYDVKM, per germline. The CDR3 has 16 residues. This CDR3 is CASSLPPWTPNSPLHF. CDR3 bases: TGTGCCAGCAGTTTACCACCTTGGACCCCGAATTCACCCCTCCACTTT.

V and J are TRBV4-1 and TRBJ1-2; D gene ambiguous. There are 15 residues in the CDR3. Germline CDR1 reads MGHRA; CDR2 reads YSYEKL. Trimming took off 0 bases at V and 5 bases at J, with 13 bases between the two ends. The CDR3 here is CASSQDLWVVYGYTF. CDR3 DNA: TGCGCCAGCAGCCAAGACTTGTGGGTGGTGTATGGCTACACCTTC.

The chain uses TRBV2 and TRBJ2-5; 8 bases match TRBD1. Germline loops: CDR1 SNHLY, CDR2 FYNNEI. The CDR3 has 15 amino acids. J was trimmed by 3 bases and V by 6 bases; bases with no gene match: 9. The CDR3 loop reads CASSDEMTGEETQYF. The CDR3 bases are TGTGCCAGCAGCGATGAAATGACAGGGGAAGAGACCCAGTACTTC.

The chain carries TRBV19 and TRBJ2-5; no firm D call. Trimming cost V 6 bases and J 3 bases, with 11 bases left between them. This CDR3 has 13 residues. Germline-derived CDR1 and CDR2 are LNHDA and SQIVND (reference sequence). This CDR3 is CASSHTNEETQYF. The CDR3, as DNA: TGTGCCAGTAGCCACACGAACGAAGAGACCCAGTACTTC.

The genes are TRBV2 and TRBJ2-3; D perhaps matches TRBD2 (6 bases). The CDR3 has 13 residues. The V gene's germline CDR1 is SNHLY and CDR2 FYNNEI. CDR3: CVTPGGVADTQYF. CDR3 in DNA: TGTGTCACTCCCGGGGGTGTAGCAGATACGCAGTATTTT.